Sequencing of this T cell receptor beta chain was carried out in a study of T cell responses to AZD1222 COVID-19 vaccine. Broader study findings: When two AZD1222 doses had been given, Spike-specific TCR breadth and depth rose. Females made up more of the donors, who were largely white British, and clonal diversity may have come out too low. Repertoire samples came only from after the peak T cell response. Spike regions recognized by vaccine-associated CD4 TCRs spanned the protein, led by 160-218 and 743-854.

With regard to this clone: Its antigen remains unknown.

The protocol was immunoSEQ multiplex PCR, while the TCRdb copy is restricted to in-frame clones and leaves out a portion. The sample consists of 70,000 to 95,000 clones, roughly 90% of them appearing once. Trimming cost V 8 bases and J 1 base, with 14 bases left between them. Germline V gene sequence: CDR1 SNHLY, CDR2 FYNNEI. This CDR3 spans 14 amino acids. The material sequenced was peripheral blood, taken on day 0 of MenACWY control vaccination. This receptor was identified in an adult in good health. The chain couples TRBV2 to TRBJ2-5, with D perhaps assigned TRBD1 or TRBD2 (5 bases each). CDR3 DNA sequence: TGTGCCAGCGGGGGACGAGGGACCCAAGAGACCCAGTACTTC. Translated: CASGGRGTQETQYF.